The 25 T cell receptor beta chains presented below share a single source sample, sequenced in a study of Ad26.COV2.S vaccination and SARS-CoV-2 variants. As for treatment: over 15 received Ad26.COV2.S at low or high dose, single or two shots; about 5 received placebo; per-sample allocation not given. Sample collection was performed on day 63 after the first vaccine or placebo injection. Measured with immunoSEQ multiplex PCR; TCRdb has only the in-frame clones, and not every one. Among approximately 350,000 clones listed, over 75% were seen once. Sequences were derived from peripheral blood, sampled in a trial of Ad26.COV2.S vaccine versus placebo. Receptor source: a person between 18 and 60 years old who received the Ad26.COV2.S COVID-19 vaccine or a placebo.

The genes are TRBV5-1 and TRBJ2-7, with D perhaps matching TRBD1 or TRBD2 (5 bases each). The CDR3 covers 15 residues. Between the trimmed V and J ends, which lost 1 base and 3 bases, there was a span of 14 bases. Germline V gene lookup returns CDR1 SGHRS and CDR2 YFSETQ. CDR3 coding DNA: TGCGCCAGCAGCTTGTCGGGACCGTCCTTCTACGAGCAGTACTTC. Its translation: CASSLSGPSFYEQYF. Based on the CDR3 plus reference TRBV5-1 and TRBJ2-7, the full variable domain is KAGVTQTPRYLIKTRGQQVTLSCSPISGHRSVSWYQQTPGQGLQFLFEYFSETQRNKGNFPGRFSGRQFSNSRSEMNVSTLELGDSALYLCASSLSGPSFYEQYFGPGTRLTVT.

V and J are TRBV5-1 and TRBJ2-2, with a tentative D call TRBD1 (5 bases). Germline CDR1 is SGHRS and CDR2 is YFSETQ. This CDR3 contains 15 residues. The V end was cut by 0 bases, the J end by 3 bases, with 9 bases between. The CDR3 spells CASSLAQGHTGELFF. The CDR3 coding sequence is TGCGCCAGCAGCTTGGCGCAGGGTCACACCGGGGAGCTGTTTTTT.

The CDR3 coding sequence is TGTGCCAGCAGTTACGGACAGGGAGCTCAGCCCCAGCATTTT. Protein product: CASSYGQGAQPQHF. The chain couples TRBV6-2 or TRBV6-3 to TRBJ1-5; 8 bases map to TRBD1. CDR1 is MNHEY and CDR2 is SVGEGT in the germline V gene. There are 14 residues in the CDR3. V gave up 2 bases and J gave up 6 bases; unmatched junction bases: 3.

The rearrangement links TRBV30 to TRBJ2-1, with a tentative D call TRBD2 (5 bases). V lost 0 bases, J lost 0 bases, and 6 bases lay in between. This CDR3 spans 14 amino acids. Germline V gene data show CDR1 as GTSNPN and CDR2 as SVGIG (reference sequence). CDR3 sequence: CAWSVTSSYNEQFF. The CDR3 DNA reads TGTGCCTGGAGTGTAACTAGCTCCTACAATGAGCAGTTCTTC.

The chain joins TRBV5-1 to TRBJ2-3; a weak D match, TRBD2 (5 bases). V was shortened by 6 bases and J by 0 bases, with 14 bases between the two germline ends. The CDR3 covers 15 residues. Germline V gene lookup returns CDR1 SGHRS and CDR2 YFSETQ. The CDR3 sequence: CASNPGLSSTDTQYF. CDR3 bases: TGCGCCAGCAACCCGGGATTATCAAGCACAGATACGCAGTATTTT. Based on the CDR3 plus reference TRBV5-1 and TRBJ2-3, the full variable domain is KAGVTQTPRYLIKTRGQQVTLSCSPISGHRSVSWYQQTPGQGLQFLFEYFSETQRNKGNFPGRFSGRQFSNSRSEMNVSTLELGDSALYLCASNPGLSSTDTQYFGPGTRLTVL.

The genes are TRBV6-5 and TRBJ1-4; 9 bases are a match to TRBD1. The V gene's germline CDR1 is MNHEY and CDR2 SVGAGI. Unmatched junction bases numbered 7, after V lost 6 bases and J lost 8 bases. The CDR3 totals 14 residues. CDR3 residues: CASSQTGGEEKLFF. The CDR3 bases are TGTGCCAGCAGCCAAACAGGGGGCGAAGAAAAACTGTTTTTT.

The chain combines TRBV9 with TRBJ1-2; 8 bases are shared with TRBD1. Germline CDR1 SGDLS, CDR2 YYNGEE. This CDR3 has 15 amino acids. V was clipped by 0 bases and J by 5 bases; unmatched bases: 6. The CDR3 sequence is CASSVVETGVYGYTF. The CDR3 DNA follows: TGTGCCAGCAGCGTAGTAGAGACAGGGGTATATGGCTACACCTTC.

V gene TRBV9 combines with J gene TRBJ2-4, with TRBD2 as a possible D gene (6 bases). CDR3 length: 18 amino acids. V gave up 0 bases and J gave up 0 bases, with 16 bases separating them. The germline gives CDR1 SGDLS, CDR2 YYNGEE. This CDR3 reads CASSVDPPGLRAKNIQYF. The CDR3, as DNA: TGTGCCAGCAGCGTAGATCCCCCGGGACTGAGAGCCAAAAACATTCAGTACTTC.

This chain links TRBV4-1 with TRBJ2-3; 8 nucleotides match TRBD2. The germline V gene has CDR1 MGHRA and CDR2 YSYEKL. The CDR3 is made up of 16 amino acids. V shed 2 bases and J 3 bases; nucleotides not matched to a gene: 7. This CDR3 is CASSQSAGGKTDTQYF. CDR3 nucleotides: TGCGCCAGCAGCCAATCGGCGGGGGGCAAAACAGATACGCAGTATTTT.

CDR3: CASSLTQGRDGYTF. For the CDR3, the DNA is TGTGCCAGCAGCCTCACACAGGGAAGGGATGGCTACACCTTC. This chain uses TRBV7-9 with TRBJ1-2; D might be TRBD1 (6 bases). This CDR3 is built from 14 residues. CDR1 and CDR2 (germline): SEHNR, FQNEAQ (reference sequence). V was clipped by 5 bases and J by 6 bases, with 16 bases between them.

This clone was counted a few times. This chain connects TRBV4-1 to TRBJ1-5; a possible D gene is TRBD1 (5 bases). V was pared by 4 bases and J by 1 base, with 8 bases between. The CDR3 runs to 14 residues. Germline V CDR1 and CDR2: MGHRA, YSYEKL. The DNA for the CDR3 is TGCGCCAGCAGCCTCGGGGACAGCAATCAGCCCCAGCATTTT. Translating it yields CASSLGDSNQPQHF.

The rearrangement links TRBV9 to TRBJ2-6, with D possibly called TRBD1 or TRBD2 (5 bases each). This CDR3 comprises 15 residues. Per germline, CDR1 SGDLS and CDR2 YYNGEE. Trimming cost V 4 bases and J 0 bases, with 8 bases left between them. CDR3 residues: CASSTGTSGANVLTF. The CDR3 DNA reads TGTGCCAGCAGCACGGGGACCTCTGGGGCCAACGTCCTGACTTTC.

This sequence joins TRBV7-9 and TRBJ2-5, with 8 bases identical to TRBD2. Losses at the gene ends were 5 bases for V and 2 bases for J; bases not matched to a gene: 7. This CDR3 spans 15 amino acids. CDR1 is SEHNR, CDR2 FQNEAQ, per germline (reference sequence). The CDR3 is CASSPRGGDQETQYF. In DNA, the CDR3 is TGTGCCAGCAGCCCCCGGGGGGGGGATCAAGAGACCCAGTACTTC. The variable domain in full, with the rest retrieved from reference TRBV7-9 and TRBJ2-5, is DTGVSQNPRHKITKRGQNVTFRCDPISEHNRLYWYRQTLGQGPEFLTYFQNEAQLEKSRLLSDRFSAERPKGSFSTLEIQRTEQGDSAMYLCASSPRGGDQETQYFGPGTRLLVL.

The rearrangement joins TRBV7-9 to TRBJ1-4; 7 bases match TRBD1. After removal of 3 bases from V and 5 bases from J, the junction contained 3 bases not matched to a gene. Germline assignment: CDR1 SEHNR and CDR2 FQNEAQ (reference sequence). The CDR3 is 14 amino acids. The DNA for the CDR3 is TGTGCCAGCAGCTTTGGACAGGAGAATGAAAAACTGTTTTTT. This sequence encodes CASSFGQENEKLFF.

This chain joins TRBV28 and TRBJ2-7; D is possibly TRBD2 (5 bases). CDR3 length: 13 amino acids. From germline, CDR1 is MDHEN and CDR2 SYDVKM. Deletions cut 3 bases from V and 2 bases from J, with 8 bases between. This CDR3 reads CASSFAGPYEQYF. The CDR3 coding sequence is TGTGCCAGCAGTTTTGCGGGTCCCTACGAGCAGTACTTC.

The chain combines TRBV18 with TRBJ2-3; weak D call: TRBD2 (7 bases). Germline CDR1 KGHSH, CDR2 LQKENI. The germline V and J ends were trimmed by 0 bases and 6 bases, with 13 bases remaining between them. The CDR3 loop spans 15 amino acids. In nucleotides, the CDR3 is TGTGCCAGCTCACCACCGGCGGGGGCCGACGATACGCAGTATTTT. This sequence encodes CASSPPAGADDTQYF.

J is TRBJ1-2 and V is TRBV6-5, with 7 bases aligning to TRBD1. The CDR3 has 15 amino acids. CDR1 is MNHEY, CDR2 SVGAGI, per germline. J lost 7 bases, V lost 7 bases, and 15 bases had no gene match. The chain's CDR3 is CASNLGGKGASGYTF. For the CDR3, the DNA is TGTGCCAGCAACCTTGGGGGTAAGGGGGCAAGTGGCTACACCTTC.

This clone was found a few times. The chain employs TRBV10-3 and TRBJ1-4; weak D call: TRBD1 (5 bases). This CDR3 has 13 residues. Trimming left V 10 bases short and J 5 bases short, with 14 bases between. Looked up from germline, CDR1 is ENHRY and CDR2 is SYGVKD. The CDR3 DNA sequence: TGTGCCACAAAGACAGTTAACAATGAAAAACTGTTTTTT. It specifies CATKTVNNEKLFF.

In its sample, this clone was seen a few times. V is TRBV19 and J is TRBJ1-2; 11 bases are a match to TRBD1. CDR3 size: 17 residues. V lost 11 bases to trimming and J lost 4 bases; unmatched junction nucleotides: 18. The germline gives CDR1 LNHDA, CDR2 SQIVND (reference sequence). CDR3 residues: CAASTRDRGLLGYGYTF. In nucleotides, the CDR3 is TGTGCCGCGTCCACCCGGGACAGGGGGTTGTTGGGCTATGGCTACACCTTC.

The rearrangement joins TRBV19 to TRBJ1-1; D might be TRBD1 (5 bases). From germline, CDR1 is LNHDA and CDR2 SQIVND (reference sequence). Trimming took 5 bases from V and 6 from J, leaving 19 bases between them. This CDR3 comprises 15 residues. The CDR3 sequence: CASSATGIRGSEAFF. DNA of the CDR3: TGTGCCAGTAGTGCAACCGGGATTAGGGGTTCTGAAGCTTTCTTT.

This clone was seen just once. CDR3 loop: CASSPDRGTQYF. The CDR3 region has the DNA TGTGCCAGCAGCCCGGATAGAGGTACGCAGTATTTT. The chain has TRBV12-3 or TRBV12-4 and TRBJ2-3; no clear D gene. V lost 6 bases to trimming and J lost 8 bases, with 12 bases between them. The CDR3 has 12 amino acids.

The V and J genes are TRBV5-4 and TRBJ2-1, with D hard to call. CDR1 SGHNT and CDR2 YYREEE come from the germline V gene (reference sequence). The CDR3 has 13 residues. Trimming removed 4 bases from V and 6 bases from J, with 11 bases in between. The CDR3 spells CASSPGPVNEQFF. CDR3 DNA sequence: TGTGCCAGCAGCCCCGGGCCTGTCAATGAGCAGTTCTTC.

The chain joins TRBV6-4 to TRBJ2-5; 10 bases match TRBD1. The CDR3 has 18 amino acids. Germline CDR1 MRHNA, CDR2 SNTAGT. The V segment lost 5 bases and the J segment 5 bases; nucleotides outside the gene matches: 17. The CDR3 sequence is CASSIVLGQGNRRETQYF. The DNA of the CDR3 is TGTGCCAGCAGTATCGTATTGGGACAGGGGAATCGTAGGGAGACCCAGTACTTC.

This sequence joins TRBV19 and TRBJ2-7; TRBD1 matches at 9 bases. J was trimmed by 5 bases and V by 4 bases; bases with no gene match: 9. The length of the CDR3 is 15 residues. Per the germline V gene, CDR1 is LNHDA and CDR2 is SQIVND (reference sequence). CDR3 residues: CASSTLQGAVDEQYF. In DNA, the CDR3 is TGTGCCAGTAGTACCCTACAGGGGGCGGTGGACGAGCAGTACTTC.

This chain connects TRBV5-1 to TRBJ1-2; a weak D match, TRBD1 (5 bases). Germline V gene sequence: CDR1 SGHRS, CDR2 YFSETQ. This CDR3 region has 11 residues. The V and J ends lost 7 bases and 3 bases respectively, with 7 bases between them. The CDR3 sequence: CASRDDYGYTF. The CDR3 coding sequence is TGCGCCAGCCGGGACGACTATGGCTACACCTTC.